The present T cell receptor beta chain was sequenced within a study of patients and donors after allogeneic stem cell transplantation (dated by TCRdb to 2018 to 2020). Its CDR3 holds 13 amino acids, cysteine through phenylalanine. The sequence is cut down to CDR3 DNA, 39 bases in frame from base 1. The germline V gene supplies CDR1 MNHEY and CDR2 SVGEGT. V and J are truncated by 6 bases and 7 bases respectively, leaving an intervening sequence of 14 bases. This clonotype was seen only a few times. Its target antigen remains unknown. Per-base qualities were not stored, and no clone one base away is much larger. Library preparation was by RT-PCR. The reads were generated on a NextSeq 550. Using fastp at Q25 and MiXCR, TCRdb reprocessed the public reads and kept productive beta chains. CDR3 protein duplicates are merged, each entry listing the most common genes and DNA. In this sample the table shows some 960,000 distinct CDR3 sequences, roughly 18% of which occur a single time. The top ten clonotypes cover approximately 5.9% of the sample.

The source of this sequence is a human donor who was either an allogeneic HSCT recipient or a stem cell or donor lymphocyte infusion donor (not recorded which). It is not recorded whose cells these are; they may come from a transplant donor. Sequences were obtained from blood, either unsorted or a sorted T cell fraction (not recorded which). The chain couples TRBV6-2 or TRBV6-3 to TRBJ2-3; tentative D gene TRBD1, with 5 bases matching. CDR3 region: CASRGLLEHTQYF. The nucleotides read TGTGCCAGCAGGGGGCTCCTCGAACATACGCAGTATTTT.